One and the same sample provided the 30 T cell receptor beta chains below, sequenced in a study of shared clonotypes between healthy human individuals. Profiled with immunoSEQ multiplex PCR; TCRdb holds only in-frame clones, not every one. The repertoire includes under 2.5 million clones, 80% to 95% of them detected once, and 0.3% to 0.4% sits in the top ten. The sequenced material came from naive CD4+ T cells from PBMCs. Subset here: CD45RA+ positively selected. All receptors come from a man aged 18 to 29 in good health. Some clones in this sample may be carry-over from other donors' samples.

The chain uses TRBV6-6 and TRBJ1-5, with 9 bases identical to TRBD1. The CDR3 loop spans 15 amino acids. The ends lost 6 bases at V and 7 bases at J; junction bases unmatched: 10. Germline assignment: CDR1 MNHNY and CDR2 SVGAGI (reference sequence). CDR3 DNA sequence: TGTGCCAGCAGAGGGGGACAGGGTGGGGTCCAGCCCCAGCATTTT. Encoded protein: CASRGGQGGVQPQHF.

The gene calls are TRBV19 and TRBJ2-1; perhaps TRBD2 as D (6 bases). V was pared by 7 bases and J by 3 bases, with 13 bases between. Germline V gene sequence: CDR1 LNHDA, CDR2 SQIVND (reference sequence). The length of the CDR3 is 14 residues. The CDR3 nucleotides are TGTGCCAGTACCCCTGGAGGGATCTACAATGAGCAGTTCTTC. It codes for CASTPGGIYNEQFF.

The chain uses TRBV2 and TRBJ2-2; a possible D gene is TRBD2 (5 bases). With 6 bases removed from V and 6 bases from J, the gap between germline ends came to 20 bases. The CDR3 covers 16 residues. CDR1 and CDR2 from the germline V gene are SNHLY and FYNNEI. CDR3 protein: CASSGITRGGAGELFF. In DNA, the CDR3 is TGTGCCAGCAGCGGGATCACTAGAGGCGGCGCCGGGGAGCTGTTTTTT.

This chain uses TRBV5-1 with TRBJ2-7, with 9 bases aligning to TRBD2. CDR1 is SGHRS, CDR2 YFSETQ, per germline. The CDR3 loop spans 15 amino acids. The V gene end was trimmed by 2 bases and the J gene end by 0 bases; junction bases not matched to a gene: 3. The CDR3 protein is CASSFGSGGSYEQYF. CDR3 sequence (DNA): TGCGCCAGCAGCTTTGGTAGCGGGGGCTCCTACGAGCAGTACTTC.

The J gene is TRBJ1-5, the V gene TRBV7-2; possibly TRBD1 for D (5 bases). Germline V gene data show CDR1 as SGHTA and CDR2 as FQGNSA. CDR3 length: 16 residues. Trimming stripped 1 base from V and 3 bases from J, with 13 bases between. DNA for the CDR3: TGTGCCAGCAGCTTAGATGGGACGGGATACAATCAGCCCCAGCATTTT. It encodes CASSLDGTGYNQPQHF.

This sequence joins TRBV5-4 and TRBJ1-1; D is undetermined. In germline, CDR1 is SGHNT, CDR2 YYREEE (reference sequence). There are 14 residues in the CDR3. Trimming took off 0 bases at V and 3 bases at J, with 9 bases between the two ends. CDR3 DNA sequence: TGTGCCAGCAGCTTGGCCGCGGTTGACACTGAAGCTTTCTTT. The encoded protein is CASSLAAVDTEAFF.

The gene calls are TRBV7-2 and TRBJ2-7; a possible D gene is TRBD1 (7 bases). The CDR3 extends over 15 amino acids. Deletions cut 4 bases from V and 2 bases from J, with 15 bases between. In germline, CDR1 is SGHTA, CDR2 FQGNSA. CDR3 loop: CASSSGVGGAYEQYF. CDR3 nucleotide sequence: TGTGCCAGCAGCTCGGGGGTAGGGGGCGCCTACGAGCAGTACTTC.

The rearrangement uses TRBV28 and TRBJ1-5, with D tentatively TRBD1 (6 bases). Trimming pared 6 bases from V and 4 bases from J, leaving 16 bases between. The CDR3 has 15 amino acids. CDR1 and CDR2 from the germline V gene are MDHEN and SYDVKM. DNA for the CDR3: TGTGCCAGCAGCCCGGGGGCCGGGATTAATCAGCCCCAGCATTTT. Translating gives CASSPGAGINQPQHF.

The rearrangement links TRBV28 to TRBJ2-7, with 8 bases matching TRBD2. Germline CDR1 is MDHEN and CDR2 is SYDVKM. The CDR3 contains 13 residues. V was pared by 6 bases and J by 3 bases, with 4 bases of the junction left unmatched. This CDR3 is CASSLTSVYEQYF. CDR3 bases: TGTGCCAGCAGCTTGACTAGCGTCTACGAGCAGTACTTC.

On this clone: Other nucleotide sequences from this sample produce the same CDR3. The CDR3 region is CASSLTETQYF. CDR3 coding DNA: TGTGCCAGCAGCTTGACGGAGACCCAGTACTTC. The chain joins TRBV7-2 to TRBJ2-5; no clear D. V dropped 3 bases and J dropped 5 bases, with 4 bases sitting between them. Germline V CDR1 and CDR2: SGHTA, FQGNSA. The CDR3 has 11 amino acids.

The CDR3 loop reads CASSYLATGYGYTF. The CDR3 DNA reads TGTGCCAGCAGCTACTTAGCGACCGGGTATGGCTACACCTTC. The chain uses TRBV7-9 and TRBJ1-2; D ambiguous. The germline gives CDR1 SEHNR, CDR2 FQNEAQ (reference sequence). Trimming pared 4 bases from V and 5 bases from J, leaving 14 bases between. The CDR3 is 14 residues long.

As regards this clone: Other DNA sequences of this sample code for an identical CDR3. The chain couples TRBV18 to TRBJ1-5; no firm D call. Deletions cut 6 bases from V and 3 bases from J, with 12 bases between. The CDR3 is 14 residues long. Germline CDR1 KGHSH, CDR2 LQKENI. In DNA form, the CDR3 reads TGTGCCAGCTCCCCCCCGAATTCCAATCAGCCCCAGCATTTT. Translation: CASSPPNSNQPQHF.

On this clone itself: Within the sample, other DNA sequences also encode this same CDR3. This rearrangement joins TRBV2 to TRBJ1-5; TRBD1 is a possible D gene (6 bases). From germline, CDR1 is SNHLY and CDR2 FYNNEI. Trimming took off 6 bases at V and 1 base at J, with 13 bases between the two ends. This CDR3 region has 15 residues. The CDR3 sequence is CASRYRVRSNQPQHF. DNA for the CDR3: TGTGCCAGCAGATACAGGGTGAGGAGCAATCAGCCCCAGCATTTT.

The chain is built from TRBV7-6 and TRBJ1-2; D might be TRBD1 (6 bases). CDR3 size: 14 residues. Germline CDR1 is SGHVS and CDR2 is FNYEAQ. The V end was cut by 3 bases, the J end by 2 bases, with 10 bases between. CDR3 DNA: TGTGCCAGCAGCTTTTACGGACAGAACTATGGCTACACCTTC. Amino acids: CASSFYGQNYGYTF.

The chain uses TRBV15 and TRBJ2-7, with 7 bases fitting TRBD2. Germline-derived CDR1 and CDR2 are LNHNV and YYDKDF (reference sequence). This CDR3 contains 16 residues. The ends lost 0 bases at V and 6 bases at J; junction bases unmatched: 11. DNA for the CDR3: TGTGCCACCAGCAGAGATCTTTCGCGGGAGTGGAGCGAGCAGTACTTC. Translating it yields CATSRDLSREWSEQYF.

The rearrangement uses TRBV5-1 and TRBJ2-2; the D is unclear. CDR1 is SGHRS, CDR2 YFSETQ, per germline. Deletions cut 4 bases from V and 7 bases from J, with 11 bases between. The CDR3 extends over 13 amino acids. CDR3 residues: CASSLEDHGELFF. The CDR3 DNA reads TGCGCCAGCAGCCTCGAGGATCACGGGGAGCTGTTTTTT.

DNA for the CDR3: TGTGCCAGGGCTGTCGGGACAGCCTACGAGCAGTACTTC. Translation gives CARAVGTAYEQYF. The J gene is TRBJ2-7, the V gene TRBV19; 7 positions match TRBD1. V gave up 9 bases and J gave up 2 bases; unmatched junction bases: 7. The V gene's germline CDR1 is LNHDA and CDR2 SQIVND (reference sequence). The CDR3 has 13 residues.

The CDR3 DNA is TGTGCCAGTACCTCCAGGGCTAGCAGTACCTACAATGAGCAGTTCTTC. Translating gives CASTSRASSTYNEQFF. The chain recombines TRBV19 with TRBJ2-1, with D tentatively TRBD1 or TRBD2 (5 bases each). The CDR3 is made up of 16 amino acids. Germline CDR1 LNHDA, CDR2 SQIVND (reference sequence). Trimming shortened V by 7 bases and J by 2 bases, and 18 bases separated the two germline ends.

The chain recombines TRBV5-4 with TRBJ2-7; perhaps TRBD2 as D (5 bases). The V end lost 2 bases, the J end lost 6 bases, and 12 bases lay between the germline ends. Germline V gene sequence: CDR1 SGHNT, CDR2 YYREEE (reference sequence). This CDR3 has 13 residues. The DNA of the CDR3 is TGTGCCAGCAGCTTCGGGATCGGGGTCGAGCAGTACTTC. Protein: CASSFGIGVEQYF. Combining the CDR3 with reference TRBV5-4 and TRBJ2-7 gives the whole variable domain ETGVTQSPTHLIKTRGQQVTLRCSSQSGHNTVSWYQQALGQGPQFIFQYYREEENGRGNFPPRFSGLQFPNYSSELNVNALELDDSALYLCASSFGIGVEQYFGPGTRLTVT.

The V gene is TRBV7-3, the J gene TRBJ2-2; 10 bases map to TRBD2. In germline, CDR1 is SGHTA, CDR2 FQGTGA. V dropped 1 base and J dropped 6; count of bases not matched to a gene: 11. This CDR3 has 18 amino acids. CDR3 bases: TGTGCCAGCAGCTTAAGGGCTAGCGGGAGTAGTATGGCCGGGGAGCTGTTTTTT. Amino acids: CASSLRASGSSMAGELFF.

This chain joins TRBV6-5 and TRBJ2-7, with D possibly called TRBD1 or TRBD2 (5 bases each). The CDR3 has 14 amino acids. Germline V gives CDR1 MNHEY, CDR2 SVGAGI. Trimming took 2 bases from V and 3 from J, leaving 11 bases between them. The CDR3 nucleotides are TGTGCCAGCAGTTACCGGGGCACCAGCTACGAGCAGTACTTC. Protein sequence: CASSYRGTSYEQYF.

The gene calls are TRBV28 and TRBJ2-5; D ambiguous. V was cut by 7 bases and J by 1 base, with 10 bases left in between. The CDR3 contains 13 residues. Germline values: CDR1 MDHEN, CDR2 SYDVKM. As DNA, the CDR3 is TGTGCCAGCACCCCATGGGCCCAAGAGACCCAGTACTTC. Translated, it gives CASTPWAQETQYF.

The CDR3 region has the DNA TGTGCCAGCAGCGCCCGGGACCTCGGGAGTCCCCAGCATTTT. The encoded protein is CASSARDLGSPQHF. The chain carries TRBV9 and TRBJ1-5; weak D call: TRBD1 (5 bases). V lost 3 bases, J lost 10 bases, and 17 bases lay in between. CDR1 and CDR2 (germline): SGDLS, YYNGEE. This CDR3 is built from 14 residues. The full variable domain, completed using reference TRBV9 and TRBJ1-5, is DSGVTQTPKHLITATGQRVTLRCSPRSGDLSVYWYQQSLDQGLQFLIQYYNGEERAKGNILERFSAQQFPDLHSELNLSSLELGDSALYFCASSARDLGSPQHFGDGTRLSIL.

The rearrangement links TRBV29-1 to TRBJ2-1; 10 bases map to TRBD2. Germline lookup yields CDR1 SQVTM and CDR2 ANQGSEA. With 4 bases clipped from V and 2 bases from J, the junction kept 5 bases outside the gene matches. The CDR3 is made up of 15 amino acids. The CDR3 is CSVGSGRATYNEQFF. For the CDR3, the DNA is TGCAGCGTTGGCAGCGGGAGGGCTACCTACAATGAGCAGTTCTTC.

The chain links TRBV30 to TRBJ1-6, with TRBD1 matching 7 bases. Germline V gene lookup returns CDR1 GTSNPN and CDR2 SVGIG (reference sequence). V gave up 5 bases and J gave up 8 bases; unmatched junction bases: 18. The CDR3 contains 17 residues. CDR3 nucleotides: TGTGCCTGGGGATTTCGGACAGGCGGAAGTTCGGATTCACCCCTCCACTTT. It yields the protein CAWGFRTGGSSDSPLHF.

The V gene is TRBV7-2, the J gene TRBJ2-1; no definite D call. CDR1 SGHTA and CDR2 FQGNSA come from the germline V gene. The CDR3 sequence is 13 residues long. Trimming pared 5 bases from V and 7 bases from J, leaving 12 bases between. Here the CDR3 DNA reads TGTGCCAGCAGCCCTACGATGGGGAATGAGCAGTTCTTC. Protein product: CASSPTMGNEQFF.

On this clone itself: Other DNA sequences from this sample encode an identical CDR3 as well. This rearrangement joins TRBV30 to TRBJ2-7; the D call may be TRBD1 or TRBD2 (5 bases each). Trimming pared 3 bases from V and 2 bases from J, leaving 11 bases between. This CDR3 is 13 amino acids long. Germline V lookup: CDR1 GTSNPN, CDR2 SVGIG (reference sequence). The CDR3 protein is CAWSGTGPYEQYF. For the CDR3, the DNA is TGTGCCTGGAGCGGAACGGGGCCCTACGAGCAGTACTTC.

The rearrangement joins TRBV10-2 to TRBJ2-4; no clear D. The CDR3 totals 15 residues. The V end lost 4 bases, the J end lost 0 bases, and 10 bases lay between the germline ends. Germline assignment: CDR1 WSHSY and CDR2 SAAADI. The CDR3 DNA follows: TGCGCCAGCAGTGGGGCGAATATAGCCAAAAACATTCAGTACTTC. Residues: CASSGANIAKNIQYF.

The chain carries TRBV7-9 and TRBJ2-2; no reliable D call. The CDR3 runs 15 residues. Germline CDR1 and CDR2: SEHNR and FQNEAQ (reference sequence). With 2 bases removed from V and 1 base from J, the gap between germline ends came to 8 bases. The CDR3 DNA sequence: TGTGCCAGCAGCTTATTCGGCGGGAACACCGGGGAGCTGTTTTTT. Translated: CASSLFGGNTGELFF.

On this clone: The sample holds other DNA sequences that translate to the same CDR3. CDR3 sequence (DNA): TGCGCCAGCAGCTTACTAGCGGGAGGAAGCAATGAGCAGTTCTTC. Translating gives CASSLLAGGSNEQFF. This chain links TRBV5-1 with TRBJ2-1, with 12 bases fitting TRBD2. The CDR3 has 15 residues. V lost 2 bases, J lost 6 bases, and 3 bases stayed unmatched. CDR1 is SGHRS and CDR2 is YFSETQ in the germline V gene.